This T cell receptor (beta chain) comes out of a study of blood T cells in healthy people across ages. Study information: For every two T cells, template switching captured about one barcoded beta molecule. General study findings and limits: The study found more naive CD4+ cells and higher diversity in long-lived than aged donors. TCR beta diversity tracked closely with naive T cell percentage.

Germline assignment: CDR1 SGHTA and CDR2 FQGTGA. This CDR3 comprises 17 residues. V lost 1 base, J lost 2 bases, and 17 bases lay in between. For the second PCR, which ran for 7 to 11 cycles, a sample-barcoded 5' primer and a J-beta primer mix were used. Each cDNA molecule was tagged by a template-switch adaptor that had 12 random nucleotides. MiXCR was run by TCRdb on the 5' RACE reads, yielding one entry per CDR3 protein. The sample carries roughly 410,000 distinct CDR3 sequences, 50% to 60% recorded once. As to this clonotype: Its antigen is unknown.

The sequence was obtained from a man in his sixties in good health. The rearrangement joins TRBV7-3 to TRBJ2-5; either TRBD1 or TRBD2 may supply D (6 bases each). The sample taken for sequencing was blood. The chain's CDR3 is CASSLRGRTDLQETQYF. The CDR3 coding sequence is TGTGCCAGCAGCTTAAGAGGGAGGACAGATCTTCAAGAGACCCAGTACTTC.